This is a list of T cell receptor beta chains from one sample in a study of shared clonotypes between healthy human individuals. Generated by immunoSEQ multiplex PCR, the TCRdb table keeps only in-frame clones and is missing some. The table shows approximately 2.4 million clones, with approximately 94% occurring only once. Specimen: naive CD4+ T cells sorted from blood. These receptors were obtained from a man aged 18 to 30 in good health. CDR3s include the opening cysteine and the closing phenylalanine or tryptophan. The order of the fields is D gene, V gene, J gene, clone size, CDR3 protein, CDR3 DNA. D genes are given only for firm matches. A row's size may be missing; if present it is once, few, many or a size class.

D gene: NA; V gene: TRBV30; J gene: TRBJ2-1; clone size: NA; CDR3 protein: CAWSVFGELYNEQFF; CDR3 DNA: TGTGCCTGGAGTGTATTCGGGGAGCTCTACAATGAGCAGTTCTTC
D gene: NA; V gene: TRBV5-1; J gene: TRBJ1-3; clone size: NA; CDR3 protein: CASSPGGGSGNTIYF; CDR3 DNA: TGCGCCAGCAGCCCTGGAGGAGGGTCCGGAAACACCATATATTTT
D gene: TRBD1; V gene: TRBV5-1; J gene: TRBJ1-4; clone size: NA; CDR3 protein: CASSWTGNEGEKLFF; CDR3 DNA: TGCGCCAGCAGCTGGACAGGGAACGAGGGGGAAAAACTGTTTTTT
D gene: TRBD1; V gene: TRBV7-9; J gene: TRBJ1-2; clone size: NA; CDR3 protein: CASSLALRTGGLEYYTF; CDR3 DNA: TGTGCCAGCAGCTTAGCTCTGCGGACAGGGGGCCTCGAGTACTACACCTTC
D gene: NA; V gene: TRBV10-3; J gene: TRBJ2-2; clone size: NA; CDR3 protein: CAISESPQGWAGELFF; CDR3 DNA: TGTGCCATCAGTGAGTCCCCCCAGGGTTGGGCCGGGGAGCTGTTTTTT
D gene: TRBD1; V gene: TRBV19; J gene: TRBJ1-5; clone size: few; CDR3 protein: CASRMIDRGVNQPQHF; CDR3 DNA: TGTGCCAGTCGGATGATCGACAGGGGGGTTAATCAGCCCCAGCATTTT
D gene: NA; V gene: TRBV19; J gene: TRBJ1-2; clone size: once; CDR3 protein: CASNPRGTGSNYGYTF; CDR3 DNA: TGTGCCAGTAACCCCCGGGGCACTGGGTCTAACTATGGCTACACCTTC
D gene: NA; V gene: TRBV7-9; J gene: TRBJ1-1; clone size: once; CDR3 protein: CASSLVGGGGAYTEAFF; CDR3 DNA: TGTGCCAGCAGCTTAGTGGGGGGAGGCGGGGCCTACACTGAAGCTTTCTTT
D gene: NA; V gene: TRBV4-1; J gene: TRBJ2-7; clone size: NA; CDR3 protein: CASSPQFYGTDEQYF; CDR3 DNA: TGCGCCAGCAGCCCACAGTTTTATGGCACTGACGAGCAGTACTTC
D gene: NA; V gene: TRBV5-4; J gene: TRBJ2-2; clone size: once; CDR3 protein: CASSLGPSNTGELFF; CDR3 DNA: TGTGCCAGCAGCTTGGGTCCCTCGAACACCGGGGAGCTGTTTTTT
D gene: TRBD1; V gene: TRBV2; J gene: TRBJ1-1; clone size: NA; CDR3 protein: CASSEARDRDTEAFF; CDR3 DNA: TGTGCCAGCAGTGAAGCGCGGGACAGGGATACTGAAGCTTTCTTT
D gene: TRBD1; V gene: TRBV18; J gene: TRBJ2-5; clone size: NA; CDR3 protein: CASSPDRVQTQYF; CDR3 DNA: TGTGCCAGCTCACCAGACAGGGTACAGACCCAGTACTTC
D gene: TRBD1; V gene: TRBV6-5; J gene: TRBJ2-7; clone size: NA; CDR3 protein: CASSYSQGAQLEQYF; CDR3 DNA: TGTGCCAGCAGTTACTCTCAGGGGGCTCAATTGGAGCAGTACTTC
D gene: TRBD1; V gene: TRBV4-1; J gene: TRBJ1-2; clone size: NA; CDR3 protein: CASSQGRTGSFNYGYTF; CDR3 DNA: TGCGCCAGCAGCCAGGGTAGGACAGGATCTTTTAACTATGGCTACACCTTC
D gene: NA; V gene: TRBV19; J gene: TRBJ2-2; clone size: NA; CDR3 protein: CASSIVALSTGFTGELFF; CDR3 DNA: TGTGCCAGTAGTATAGTGGCACTTTCAACCGGTTTCACCGGGGAGCTGTTTTTT
D gene: NA; V gene: TRBV28; J gene: TRBJ1-2; clone size: NA; CDR3 protein: CASSWPGYGYTF; CDR3 DNA: TGTGCCAGCAGTTGGCCCGGCTATGGCTACACCTTC
D gene: TRBD1; V gene: TRBV28; J gene: TRBJ2-5; clone size: NA; CDR3 protein: CASSSGQVQETQYF; CDR3 DNA: TGTGCCAGCAGTTCTGGACAGGTTCAAGAGACCCAGTACTTC
D gene: NA; V gene: TRBV28; J gene: TRBJ1-4; clone size: once; CDR3 protein: CASTGTANEKLFF; CDR3 DNA: TGTGCCAGCACAGGGACGGCTAATGAAAAACTGTTTTTT
D gene: NA; V gene: TRBV10-3; J gene: TRBJ2-2; clone size: NA; CDR3 protein: CAISESPGDTGELFF; CDR3 DNA: TGTGCCATCAGTGAGTCTCCCGGGGACACCGGGGAGCTGTTTTTT
D gene: NA; V gene: TRBV18; J gene: TRBJ2-3; clone size: NA; CDR3 protein: CASSPPVGTQYF; CDR3 DNA: TGTGCCAGCTCACCACCGGTCGGCACGCAGTATTTT
D gene: NA; V gene: TRBV7-9; J gene: TRBJ1-1; clone size: NA; CDR3 protein: CASSLGWGPNTEAFF; CDR3 DNA: TGTGCCAGCAGCTTAGGCTGGGGCCCGAACACTGAAGCTTTCTTT
D gene: NA; V gene: TRBV18; J gene: TRBJ2-7; clone size: NA; CDR3 protein: CASSPGQSYEQYF; CDR3 DNA: TGTGCCAGCTCACCAGGACAGTCCTACGAGCAGTACTTC
D gene: NA; V gene: TRBV5-6; J gene: TRBJ1-5; clone size: NA; CDR3 protein: CASSLGQVSNQPQHF; CDR3 DNA: TGTGCCAGCAGCTTGGGACAGGTTAGCAATCAGCCCCAGCATTTT
D gene: TRBD2; V gene: TRBV7-9; J gene: TRBJ2-2; clone size: NA; CDR3 protein: CASSLGTSDTGELFF; CDR3 DNA: TGTGCCAGCAGCCTTGGGACTAGTGACACCGGGGAGCTGTTTTTT